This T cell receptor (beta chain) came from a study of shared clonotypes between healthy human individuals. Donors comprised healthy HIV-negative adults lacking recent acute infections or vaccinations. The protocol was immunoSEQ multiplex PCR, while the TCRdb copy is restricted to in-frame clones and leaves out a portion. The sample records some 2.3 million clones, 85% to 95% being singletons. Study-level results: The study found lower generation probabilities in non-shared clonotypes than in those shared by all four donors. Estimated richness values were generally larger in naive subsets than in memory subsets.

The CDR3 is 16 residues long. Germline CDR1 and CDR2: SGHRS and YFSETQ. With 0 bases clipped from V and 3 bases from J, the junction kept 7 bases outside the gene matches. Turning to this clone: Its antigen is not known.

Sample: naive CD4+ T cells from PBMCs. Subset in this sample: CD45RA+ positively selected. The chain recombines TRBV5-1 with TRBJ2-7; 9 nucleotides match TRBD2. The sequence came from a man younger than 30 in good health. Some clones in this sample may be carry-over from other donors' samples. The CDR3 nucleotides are TGCGCCAGCAGCTTGGCCCAAGGTAGCGGGAGCTACGAGCAGTACTTC. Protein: CASSLAQGSGSYEQYF.